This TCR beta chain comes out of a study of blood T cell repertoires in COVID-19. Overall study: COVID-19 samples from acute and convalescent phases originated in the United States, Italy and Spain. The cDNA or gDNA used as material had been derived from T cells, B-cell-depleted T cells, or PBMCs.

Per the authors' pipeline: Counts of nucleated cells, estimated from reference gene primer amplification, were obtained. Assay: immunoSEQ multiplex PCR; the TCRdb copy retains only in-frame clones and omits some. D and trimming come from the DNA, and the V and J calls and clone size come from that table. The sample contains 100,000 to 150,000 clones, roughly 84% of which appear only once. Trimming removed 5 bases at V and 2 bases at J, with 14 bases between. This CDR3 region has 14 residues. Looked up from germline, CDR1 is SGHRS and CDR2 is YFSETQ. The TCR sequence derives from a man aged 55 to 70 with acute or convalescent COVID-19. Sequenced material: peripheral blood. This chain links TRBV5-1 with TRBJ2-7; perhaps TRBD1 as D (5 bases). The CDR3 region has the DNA TGCGCCAGCAGGGACACCTTCTCGACCTACGAGCAGTACTTC. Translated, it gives CASRDTFSTYEQYF.